One sample yielded the 13 T cell receptor beta chains listed below, sequenced in a study of shared clonotypes between healthy human individuals. Some clones are missing from TCRdb's copy, which holds only in-frame ones; the method was immunoSEQ multiplex PCR. The data show approximately 500,000 clones, 81% seen once. Specimen: PBMCs. Every receptor here comes from a woman aged 40 to 50 in good health. Some clones in this sample may be carry-over from other donors' samples.

The genes are TRBV27 and TRBJ1-1; D is unclear. This CDR3 region has 16 residues. Trimming pared 4 bases from V and 3 bases from J, leaving 18 bases between. Germline V gives CDR1 MNHEY, CDR2 SMNVEV (reference sequence). CDR3 region: CASSSGIRIRYTEAFF. In DNA form, the CDR3 reads TGTGCCAGCAGTTCGGGGATACGGATTCGATACACTGAAGCTTTCTTT.

The chain carries TRBV28 and TRBJ2-7; 8 nucleotides align to TRBD2. The CDR3 runs to 16 residues. CDR1 and CDR2 (germline): MDHEN, SYDVKM. V was pared by 2 bases and J by 2 bases, with 8 bases of the junction left unmatched. Here the CDR3 reads CASSLAGLAGTYEQYF. CDR3 sequence (DNA): TGTGCCAGCAGTTTAGCCGGGTTAGCGGGGACCTACGAGCAGTACTTC.

J is TRBJ2-3 and V is TRBV29-1, with TRBD2 matching over 13 bases. Unmatched junction bases numbered 2, after V lost 5 bases and J lost 0 bases. CDR1 is SQVTM, CDR2 ANQGSEA, per germline. This CDR3 region has 15 residues. The CDR3, as DNA: TGCAGCGTTAAGGGACTAGCGGGGAGCACAGATACGCAGTATTTT. Translation gives CSVKGLAGSTDTQYF.

This clone was picked up many times. The sample contains more than one DNA sequence encoding this CDR3. This chain links TRBV27 with TRBJ2-7; possibly TRBD2 for D (6 bases). Germline CDR1 is MNHEY and CDR2 is SMNVEV (reference sequence). Deletions cut 10 bases from V and 6 bases from J, with 19 bases between. The CDR3 runs 13 residues. CDR3 in DNA: TGTGCCACAGGGATTGGGGGGTCTCTCGAGCAGTACTTC. Its protein is CATGIGGSLEQYF.

This chain connects TRBV10-3 to TRBJ2-3; 12 positions match TRBD2. Germline values: CDR1 ENHRY, CDR2 SYGVKD. J was trimmed by 4 bases and V by 4 bases; bases with no gene match: 6. The CDR3 is 16 residues long. The CDR3 protein is CAISGTTSGSSDTQYF. CDR3 coding DNA: TGTGCCATCAGTGGAACGACTAGCGGGAGCTCAGATACGCAGTATTTT.

This clone has more than one count but fewer than ten. The identical CDR3 is also encoded by other nucleotide sequences in the sample. The rearrangement joins TRBV10-3 to TRBJ1-4; D unclear. Germline values: CDR1 ENHRY, CDR2 SYGVKD. Trimming took off 3 bases at V and 7 bases at J, with 9 bases between the two ends. CDR3 size: 13 residues. CDR3 in DNA: TGTGCCATCAGTGAAGGAGCAGGTGAAAAACTGTTTTTT. Translating it yields CAISEGAGEKLFF.

The rearrangement joins TRBV9 to TRBJ2-2; 8 nucleotides agree with TRBD2. CDR3 length: 15 amino acids. The junction had 2 bases not matched to a gene; V was cut back by 0 bases and J by 4 bases. The germline CDR1 and CDR2 sequences are SGDLS and YYNGEE. CDR3 bases: TGTGCCAGCAGCGTAGCCAGCGGGAGCACCGGGGAGCTGTTTTTT. Its protein is CASSVASGSTGELFF.

Note on this clone: A single base is all that separates this from a far larger clone, so a read error is likely. This chain connects TRBV5-1 to TRBJ2-7, with D perhaps TRBD1 (5 bases). The CDR3 has 18 residues. V lost 3 bases and J lost 1, with 23 bases in between. Germline CDR1 and CDR2: SGHRS and YFSETQ. The CDR3 loop is CASSSASGQDAKSYEQYF. Here the CDR3 DNA reads TGCGCCAGCAGCTCGGCGTCAGGGCAGGATGCCAAGTCCTACGAGCAGTACTTC.

This clone appeared many times. This same CDR3 is encoded by further DNA sequences in the sample. V is TRBV14 and J is TRBJ2-7; TRBD1 aligns across 9 bases. V gave up 3 bases and J gave up 0 bases; unmatched junction bases: 3. From germline, CDR1 is SGHDN and CDR2 FVKESK. The CDR3 length is 15 residues. CDR3 sequence reads: CASSQRTGDSYEQYF. The CDR3 nucleotides read TGTGCCAGCAGCCAGCGGACAGGGGACTCCTACGAGCAGTACTTC. The full variable domain, in which reference TRBV14 and TRBJ2-7 provide the parts outside the CDR3, is EAGVTQFPSHSVIEKGQTVTLRCDPISGHDNLYWYRRVMGKEIKFLLHFVKESKQDESGMPNNRFLAERTGGTYSTLKVQPAELEDSGVYFCASSQRTGDSYEQYFGPGTRLTVT.

The rearrangement uses TRBV5-1 and TRBJ1-2; possibly TRBD1 for D (6 bases). In germline, CDR1 is SGHRS, CDR2 YFSETQ. The CDR3 length is 16 residues. Trimming stripped 0 bases from V and 4 bases from J, with 16 bases between. In DNA form, the CDR3 reads TGCGCCAGCAGCTTGGAGGGGACACCTACCCCCTATGGCTACACCTTC. This translates into CASSLEGTPTPYGYTF.

This clone was observed once. The rearrangement links TRBV5-1 to TRBJ1-1, with a possible D match to TRBD1 (5 bases). CDR1 is SGHRS and CDR2 is YFSETQ in the germline V gene. This CDR3 is built from 15 residues. Trimming pared 7 bases from V and 0 bases from J, leaving 16 bases between. This CDR3 reads CASSARGGMNTEAFF. The CDR3 DNA follows: TGCGCCAGCTCGGCTCGCGGGGGGATGAACACTGAAGCTTTCTTT.

To note about this clone: Since a far larger clone is one base different, this is likely a read error. In the same sample, other DNA sequences code for this CDR3. The chain joins TRBV5-8 to TRBJ2-1; the D is unclear. This CDR3 has 15 amino acids. The germline V gene encodes CDR1 SGHTS and CDR2 YDEGEE. CDR3 region: CASSLIGVTNNEQFF. Here the CDR3 DNA reads TGTGCCAGCAGCTTGATAGGAGTAACCAACAATGAGCAATTCTTC.

Note on this clone: A read error is the likely source, as a far larger clone sits one nucleotide away. The J gene is TRBJ1-1, the V gene TRBV27; D perhaps matches TRBD1 (5 bases). The CDR3 is 13 amino acids. With 2 bases removed from V and 3 bases from J, the gap between germline ends came to 7 bases. CDR1 and CDR2 (germline): MNHEY, SMNVEV (reference sequence). The CDR3 protein is CASSLGRDTEAFF. CDR3 DNA: TGTGCCAGCAGTTTAGGCAGGGACACTGAAGCTTTCTTT.